Listed below are T cell receptor beta chains from one sample, sequenced in a study of T cells in lung cancer brain metastases. Data came from immunoSEQ multiplex PCR; TCRdb stores just in-frame clones and leaves some out. Altogether about 6,000 clones are present, approximately 88% being singletons, with the ten largest covering 6.2%. The sequenced sample consisted of tumor tissue from a brain metastasis. These TCRs come from a man aged 50-60 years with non-small cell lung cancer that had spread to the brain. CDR3s include the opening cysteine and the closing phenylalanine or tryptophan. Fields, in order: J gene, clone size, V gene, D gene, CDR3 DNA, CDR3 protein. A D gene is named only where the DNA matches it firmly. Rows give clone size only sometimes, using once, few, many, or a class for an expanded clone.

TRBJ2-1 | - | TRBV20-1 | - | TGCAGTGCTGTTAATATAAAGCAGCAGTTCTTC | CSAVNIKQQFF
TRBJ2-7 | once | TRBV6-5 | - | TGTGCCAGCAGTTACTCAAGGGGCAGGACCTACGAGCAGTACTTC | CASSYSRGRTYEQYF
TRBJ2-1 | - | TRBV5-8 | - | TGTGCCAGCAACTTGATAGGGGGATTCTACAATGAGCAGTTCTTC | CASNLIGGFYNEQFF
TRBJ1-1 | once | TRBV5-1 | - | TGCGCCAGCAGCGACCAGGGTGGGAGCACTGAAGCTTTCTTT | CASSDQGGSTEAFF
TRBJ2-1 | - | TRBV4-1 | - | TGCGCCAGCAGCCAAGAGGGCTACAACTCCTACAATGAGCAGTTCTTC | CASSQEGYNSYNEQFF
TRBJ1-1 | - | TRBV7-2 | - | TGTGCCAGCAGCAGTCAGGAGATAAGAAACACTGAAGCTTTCTTT | CASSSQEIRNTEAFF
TRBJ2-2 | few | TRBV4-2 | - | TGTGCCAGCAGCCAAGATCTGAAGACCGGGGAGCTGTTTTTT | CASSQDLKTGELFF
TRBJ1-5 | - | TRBV11-2 | TRBD1 | TGTGCCAGCAGCACAGGACAGGGGATGTGGCAGCCCCAGCATTTT | CASSTGQGMWQPQHF
TRBJ2-7 | - | TRBV5-5 | TRBD1 | TGTGCCAGCAGCCCTACAGGGGCCTACGAGCAGTACTTC | CASSPTGAYEQYF
TRBJ1-6 | - | TRBV11-1 | TRBD1 | TGTGCCAGCAGCTCCCGGACAGGGCATTCACCCCTCCACTTT | CASSSRTGHSPLHF
TRBJ2-1 | - | TRBV5-4 | - | TGTGCCAGCAGTCGGGCAGGGTCGGATGAGCAGTTCTTC | CASSRAGSDEQFF
TRBJ2-2 | - | TRBV25-1 | - | TGTGCCAGCAGTGATATCCGGGGGACCGGGGAGCTGTTTTTT | CASSDIRGTGELFF
TRBJ1-5 | - | TRBV2 | - | TGTGCCAGCAATTCCCAACAGAGTGCGGCCCAGCATTTT | CASNSQQSAAQHF
TRBJ1-1 | - | TRBV7-9 | TRBD1 | TGTGCCAGCAGCTTAGGACAGGGGAACACTGAAGCTTTCTTT | CASSLGQGNTEAFF
TRBJ2-6 | - | TRBV7-8 | - | TGTGCCAGCAGCTTAACAGGTTCGTCTGGGGCCAACGTCCTGACTTTC | CASSLTGSSGANVLTF
TRBJ1-2 | - | TRBV29-1 | - | TGCAGCGTTGAAGATCGGCCGAGCAGCTACACCTTC | CSVEDRPSSYTF
TRBJ1-2 | - | TRBV27 | - | TGTGCCAGCAGCCGCCTCCCCAGGGTGGGCTATGGCTACACCTTC | CASSRLPRVGYGYTF
TRBJ2-3 | few | TRBV7-3 | TRBD2 | TGTGCCAGCAGCTTGCGCGGGGGACCCGATACGCAGTATTTT | CASSLRGGPDTQYF
TRBJ1-1 | - | TRBV5-1 | - | TGCGCCAGCAGCTTGAACAGGGTCGGTGAAGCTTTCTTT | CASSLNRVGEAFF
TRBJ1-1 | - | TRBV6-5 | - | TGTGCCAGCAGTTACGGGAGCAGCACTGAAGCTTTCTTT | CASSYGSSTEAFF
TRBJ1-6 | - | TRBV30 | - | TGTGCCTGGGAGGTAGGGGCGTACTATAATTCACCCCTCCACTTT | CAWEVGAYYNSPLHF
TRBJ1-1 | - | TRBV10-3 | - | TGTGCCATCGGAGATTACCCAGGGACTGAAGCTTTCTTT | CAIGDYPGTEAFF
TRBJ1-1 | - | TRBV29-1 | - | TGCAGCGCTGGAGGCGGATATGGGACTGAAGCTTTCTTT | CSAGGGYGTEAFF
TRBJ2-3 | - | TRBV28 | - | TGTGCCAGCAGTTTAGGAGCGGATACGCAGTATTTT | CASSLGADTQYF
TRBJ1-6 | - | TRBV7-9 | - | TGTGCCAGCAGCTTGGACAGCCTTAATTCACCCCTCCACTTT | CASSLDSLNSPLHF